A selection of T cell receptor beta chains follows, all from one sample in a study of shared T cell receptors in the human thymus. Repertoires were generated with immunoSEQ multiplex PCR, while TCRdb's copy carries only in-frame clones and drops some. The sample consists of 720,000 or so clones, 80% to 90% of them appearing once. These data also featured in a second study, about human thymus T cells.

The sample consisted of thymocytes. Receptors originate from a girl less than two years old with a congenital heart defect. Each CDR3 is given with its conserved first and last residue. A D gene is named only where the DNA matches it firmly. Clone size is stated in some rows and not others, as once, few, many or a class when expanded.

d_call: .
j_call: TRBJ1-4
clone_size: .
v_call: TRBV29-1
cdr3_nt: TGCAGCGTTGAAGCAGCGTATGCTGAAAAACTGTTTTTT
cdr3_aa: CSVEAAYAEKLFF

d_call: TRBD2
j_call: TRBJ2-7
clone_size: .
v_call: TRBV5-1
cdr3_nt: TGCGCCAGCAGCTTGGCCTCCCTAGCGGGGTCCCCCTACGAGCAGTACTTC
cdr3_aa: CASSLASLAGSPYEQYF

d_call: .
j_call: TRBJ2-3
clone_size: .
v_call: TRBV5-1
cdr3_nt: TGCGCCAGCAGCTCTCCCGGGAACCCCACAGATACGCAGTATTTT
cdr3_aa: CASSSPGNPTDTQYF

d_call: TRBD1
j_call: TRBJ1-1
clone_size: .
v_call: TRBV11-2
cdr3_nt: TGTGCCAGCAGCTCCCCCGGCGATCGGCAGGGGGCGCGTATCAGTGAAGCTTTCTTT
cdr3_aa: CASSSPGDRQGARISEAFF

d_call: .
j_call: TRBJ2-7
clone_size: .
v_call: TRBV5-5
cdr3_nt: TGTGCCAGCAGCCTGAATGACAACTACGAGCAGTACTTC
cdr3_aa: CASSLNDNYEQYF

d_call: .
j_call: TRBJ2-2
clone_size: .
v_call: TRBV7-9
cdr3_nt: TGTGCCAGCAGCTTATGGGCGCCCGGGGAGCTGTTTTTT
cdr3_aa: CASSLWAPGELFF

d_call: TRBD2
j_call: TRBJ2-1
clone_size: .
v_call: TRBV5-1
cdr3_nt: TGCGCCAGCAGCTCGCTAAAACTGGGACTAGCGGGGGATAATGAGCAGTTCTTC
cdr3_aa: CASSSLKLGLAGDNEQFF

d_call: .
j_call: TRBJ1-1
clone_size: .
v_call: TRBV20-1
cdr3_nt: TGCAGTGCTAGTAAGCCGGAAGCTTTCTTT
cdr3_aa: CSASKPEAFF

d_call: TRBD1
j_call: TRBJ1-6
clone_size: .
v_call: TRBV4-1
cdr3_nt: TGCGCCAGCAGCCAAGAGGAAACAGGGGTTCTTAATTCCCCCCTCCACTTT
cdr3_aa: CASSQEETGVLNSPLHF

d_call: .
j_call: TRBJ1-6
clone_size: .
v_call: TRBV6-6
cdr3_nt: TGTGCCAGCAGTTACCACACCAGAAATTCACCCCTCCACTTT
cdr3_aa: CASSYHTRNSPLHF

d_call: .
j_call: TRBJ1-5
clone_size: .
v_call: TRBV30
cdr3_nt: TGTGCCTGGAGTTCAACAGGGTTACAGGGGCCCCAGCATTTT
cdr3_aa: CAWSSTGLQGPQHF

d_call: .
j_call: TRBJ1-3
clone_size: once
v_call: TRBV19
cdr3_nt: TGTGCCAGTAGTAACGGGGGGCCAAGAAACACCATATATTTT
cdr3_aa: CASSNGGPRNTIYF

d_call: .
j_call: TRBJ1-2
clone_size: once
v_call: TRBV13
cdr3_nt: TGTGCCAGCAGCCCTAACCCAGGGGTGGCTGGCTACACCTTC
cdr3_aa: CASSPNPGVAGYTF

d_call: TRBD1
j_call: TRBJ1-1
clone_size: .
v_call: TRBV7-2
cdr3_nt: TGTGCCAGCAGCCCGCCGACAGGGGTGAACACTGAAGCTTTCTTT
cdr3_aa: CASSPPTGVNTEAFF

d_call: .
j_call: TRBJ2-2
clone_size: .
v_call: TRBV5-1
cdr3_nt: TGCGCCAGCAGCAATCAGGGCGCGAACACCGGGGAGCTGTTTTTT
cdr3_aa: CASSNQGANTGELFF

d_call: TRBD1
j_call: TRBJ1-1
clone_size: .
v_call: TRBV5-4
cdr3_nt: TGTGCCAGCAGCTGGGGGACAGTACTGAACACTGAAGCTTTCTTT
cdr3_aa: CASSWGTVLNTEAFF

d_call: TRBD1
j_call: TRBJ1-1
clone_size: once
v_call: TRBV7-2
cdr3_nt: TGTGCCAGCACCCGACAGGGGAGCACTGAAGCTTTCTTT
cdr3_aa: CASTRQGSTEAFF

d_call: .
j_call: TRBJ1-2
clone_size: .
v_call: TRBV18
cdr3_nt: TGTGCCAGCTCACCAGAGTTTGGATCAGGGGCGGATGGCTACACCTTC
cdr3_aa: CASSPEFGSGADGYTF

d_call: TRBD2
j_call: TRBJ2-3
clone_size: .
v_call: TRBV9
cdr3_nt: TGTGCCAGCAGCGTAGTTGGTCTAGCGGCAGATACGCAGTATTTT
cdr3_aa: CASSVVGLAADTQYF

d_call: .
j_call: TRBJ1-2
clone_size: .
v_call: TRBV14
cdr3_nt: TGTGCCAGCAGCCAAGATGACTGGGTGCCTTATGGCTACACCTTC
cdr3_aa: CASSQDDWVPYGYTF

d_call: .
j_call: TRBJ1-6
clone_size: .
v_call: TRBV27
cdr3_nt: TGTGCCAGCAGTTTGTCGGCGGGGTATAATTCACCCCTCCACTTT
cdr3_aa: CASSLSAGYNSPLHF

d_call: .
j_call: TRBJ1-4
clone_size: .
v_call: TRBV9
cdr3_nt: TGTGCCAGCAGCGTAGAGGCAGGGGTGCAATCTACTAATGAAAAACTGTTTTTT
cdr3_aa: CASSVEAGVQSTNEKLFF

d_call: .
j_call: TRBJ1-1
clone_size: .
v_call: TRBV5-6
cdr3_nt: TGTGCCAGCAGCTTGAGACAGCTTGAAGCTTTCTTT
cdr3_aa: CASSLRQLEAFF

d_call: TRBD2
j_call: TRBJ2-1
clone_size: .
v_call: TRBV9
cdr3_nt: TGTGCCAGCAGCGTATTGCCTAGCGGGGAACCTCGTCTTGCCAATGAGCAGTTCTTC
cdr3_aa: CASSVLPSGEPRLANEQFF

d_call: TRBD1
j_call: TRBJ1-6
clone_size: .
v_call: TRBV28
cdr3_nt: TGTGCCAGCAGGCCCGGGACAGGCGCCTATTCCTCATATAATTCACCCCTCCACTTT
cdr3_aa: CASRPGTGAYSSYNSPLHF

d_call: .
j_call: TRBJ1-2
clone_size: .
v_call: TRBV29-1
cdr3_nt: TGCAGCGTCGCGGCAGGGCCCGACGGCTACACCTTC
cdr3_aa: CSVAAGPDGYTF

d_call: .
j_call: TRBJ2-1
clone_size: once
v_call: TRBV6-1
cdr3_nt: TGTGCCAGCAAGGGGGTTCTCTACAATGAGCAGTTCTTC
cdr3_aa: CASKGVLYNEQFF

d_call: TRBD1
j_call: TRBJ2-5
clone_size: once
v_call: TRBV11-2
cdr3_nt: TGTGCCAGCAGCCGTGGCGGCAGGGGGAGAGAGACCCAGTACTTC
cdr3_aa: CASSRGGRGRETQYF

d_call: .
j_call: TRBJ1-2
clone_size: .
v_call: TRBV6-1
cdr3_nt: TGTGCCAGCATAAGAGTTCCAGGAACTAACTATGGCTACACCTTC
cdr3_aa: CASIRVPGTNYGYTF

d_call: TRBD1
j_call: TRBJ2-7
clone_size: .
v_call: TRBV6-1
cdr3_nt: TGTGCCAGCAAATCTCTCCAGGACAGGGGCTACGAGCAGTACTTC
cdr3_aa: CASKSLQDRGYEQYF

d_call: .
j_call: TRBJ1-2
clone_size: .
v_call: TRBV29-1
cdr3_nt: TGCAGCGTCGACGACAGCAACTATGGCTACACCTTC
cdr3_aa: CSVDDSNYGYTF

d_call: .
j_call: TRBJ2-7
clone_size: .
v_call: TRBV19
cdr3_nt: TGTGCCAGTAGTATTGGAGGTCATGGGTCGAGAGGTTTCCCAAATATCTCCTACGAGCAGTACTTC
cdr3_aa: CASSIGGHGSRGFPNISYEQYF

d_call: .
j_call: TRBJ2-1
clone_size: once
v_call: TRBV28
cdr3_nt: TGTGCCAGCAGCTCTAGAAGGACCCGGTCTCCTCAAGGTCCTTCTACAGGGTGGAATGAGCAGTTCTTC
cdr3_aa: CASSSRRTRSPQGPSTGWNEQFF

d_call: .
j_call: TRBJ1-2
clone_size: once
v_call: TRBV7-4
cdr3_nt: TGTGCCAGCAGCTTGTTAGGGGGGGGGTCCTCCGAAGCTAACTATGGCTACACCTTC
cdr3_aa: CASSLLGGGSSEANYGYTF

d_call: .
j_call: TRBJ1-1
clone_size: .
v_call: TRBV4-3
cdr3_nt: TGCGCCAGCAGCCAAACCTTAGGGGACACTGAAGCTTTCTTT
cdr3_aa: CASSQTLGDTEAFF

d_call: .
j_call: TRBJ1-6
clone_size: once
v_call: TRBV28
cdr3_nt: TGTGCCAGCAGTTTTAGTGGGGGGAACTCACCCCTCCACTTT
cdr3_aa: CASSFSGGNSPLHF

d_call: .
j_call: TRBJ1-2
clone_size: .
v_call: TRBV2
cdr3_nt: TGTGCCAGCCGAATCCCGGGACTGACATATGGCTACACCTTC
cdr3_aa: CASRIPGLTYGYTF

d_call: TRBD1
j_call: TRBJ1-4
clone_size: .
v_call: TRBV27
cdr3_nt: TGTGCCAGCAGTTTAAAGGGGACAGGGGACCTTAATGAAAAACTGTTTTTT
cdr3_aa: CASSLKGTGDLNEKLFF